This TCR beta chain was retrieved from a study of T-cell reconstitution after alpha-beta-depleted transplantation in children. Unique molecular identifiers were built into the TCRbeta library. Each CDR3 protein is one row after TCRdb ran MiXCR on the PCR reads. The table shows under 450,000 distinct CDR3 sequences, with around 15% occurring only once. This CDR3 has 12 amino acids. Trimming removed 5 bases from V and 9 bases from J; junction bases left unmatched: 6. In germline, CDR1 is MNHEY, CDR2 SMNVEV (reference sequence). The rearrangement uses TRBV27 and TRBJ1-2; 7 bases fit TRBD1. Specimen: PBMCs, mostly from graft donor cells, collected 360 days after TCRalphabeta/CD19-depleted stem cell transplant. The clonotype comes from a boy younger than two who had a stem cell transplant for Wiskott-Aldrich syndrome, so the T cells may come from the graft donor. The CDR3 region is CASSAQQGSYTF. Written as DNA, the CDR3 is TGTGCCAGCAGTGCTCAACAGGGGAGCTACACCTTC.